Listed below are T cell receptor beta chains from one sample, sequenced in a study of a mutant IDH1 vaccine in newly diagnosed glioma. The antigens of these receptors remain unknown. The assay was immunoSEQ multiplex PCR, and TCRdb's table has in-frame clones only and misses some. Of 35,000 to 50,000 clones listed, more than 85% were seen once; the top ten hold 3% to 4%. Specimen: PBMCs, collected from a glioma patient whose treatment included an IDH1 peptide vaccine. These receptors all come from a man aged 45-60 years with glioma. Both conserved end residues are part of each CDR3. Each record gives: clone size, J gene, V gene, D gene, CDR3 protein, CDR3 DNA. D genes are given only for firm matches. The size entry is marked missing in some rows and otherwise reads once, few, many or a size class.

- | TRBJ2-7 | TRBV20-1 | - | CSAGVAEQYF | TGCAGTGCTGGAGTAGCCGAGCAGTACTTC
- | TRBJ2-2 | TRBV11-3 | TRBD2 | CASSRGLAGGPITGELFF | TGTGCCAGCAGCCGCGGACTAGCGGGGGGGCCTATCACCGGGGAGCTGTTTTTT
- | TRBJ2-6 | TRBV7-2 | - | CASSAFGAGANVLTF | TGTGCCAGCAGCGCCTTTGGCGCTGGGGCCAACGTCCTGACTTTC
- | TRBJ2-5 | TRBV7-7 | - | CASSLEDLQETQYF | TGTGCTAGCAGCTTAGAAGACCTGCAAGAGACCCAGTACTTC
- | TRBJ2-3 | TRBV4-1 | TRBD2 | CASSQEGREAPGGQYF | TGCGCCAGCAGCCAAGAGGGGCGGGAGGCCCCGGGGGGGCAGTATTTT
once | TRBJ2-2 | TRBV19 | TRBD1 | CARPQGAKNTGELFF | TGTGCCAGGCCTCAGGGGGCAAAGAACACCGGGGAGCTGTTTTTT
- | TRBJ1-4 | TRBV27 | - | CASSAGTGNEKLFF | TGTGCCAGCAGTGCAGGAACGGGTAATGAAAAACTGTTTTTT
- | TRBJ2-7 | TRBV27 | - | CASRVRAAGVSYEQYF | TGTGCCAGCAGAGTTCGGGCGGCTGGGGTTTCCTACGAGCAGTACTTC
- | TRBJ1-5 | TRBV7-8 | - | CASSLALGGSGQPQHF | TGTGCCAGCAGCTTAGCGCTGGGGGGTTCGGGACAGCCCCAGCATTTT
- | TRBJ2-7 | TRBV4-1 | - | CASSPDGGPYEQYF | TGCGCCAGCAGCCCCGACGGGGGTCCCTACGAGCAGTACTTC
once | TRBJ1-1 | TRBV6-5 | TRBD1 | CASIEYLQGTEAFF | TGTGCCAGCATTGAATATCTACAGGGGACTGAAGCTTTCTTT
- | TRBJ2-7 | TRBV2 | - | CATSGSPYEQYF | TGTGCCACCTCAGGGAGCCCCTACGAGCAGTACTTC
- | TRBJ1-2 | TRBV28 | TRBD1 | CASSGGGQTFTNYGYTF | TGTGCCAGCAGTGGGGGGGGACAGACCTTTACTAACTATGGCTACACCTTC
- | TRBJ2-7 | TRBV6-5 | - | CASRGGNSYEQYF | TGTGCCAGCCGTGGCGGAAACTCCTACGAGCAGTACTTC
few | TRBJ1-1 | TRBV10-3 | - | CAISESLGIDTEAFF | TGTGCCATCAGTGAGTCCTTGGGTATAGACACTGAAGCTTTCTTT
- | TRBJ2-3 | TRBV9 | - | CASSPISTTTDTQYF | TGTGCCAGCAGCCCCATATCCACGACCACAGATACGCAGTATTTT
- | TRBJ1-1 | TRBV4-3 | - | CASSQDRVAATEAFF | TGCGCCAGCAGCCAAGATCGGGTTGCGGCCACTGAAGCTTTCTTT
- | TRBJ1-2 | TRBV9 | - | CASSADSVGGYTF | TGTGCCAGCAGCGCCGACAGTGTCGGAGGCTACACCTTC
- | TRBJ2-5 | TRBV7-9 | - | CASSSTRNQETQYF | TGTGCCAGCAGCTCCACGCGAAACCAAGAGACCCAGTACTTC
- | TRBJ2-1 | TRBV9 | - | CASSPLIGDYNEQFF | TGTGCCAGCAGCCCCCTGATTGGGGACTACAATGAGCAGTTCTTC
- | TRBJ1-2 | TRBV7-8 | TRBD1 | CASSLGQGAYGYTF | TGTGCCAGCAGCTTAGGACAGGGGGCTTATGGCTACACCTTC
- | TRBJ2-1 | TRBV6-5 | TRBD2 | CASSYPSGGASNEQFF | TGTGCCAGCAGTTACCCTAGCGGGGGGGCGAGTAATGAGCAGTTCTTC
- | TRBJ2-7 | TRBV28 | - | CASSSDPVAYEQYF | TGTGCCAGCAGCTCAGACCCCGTCGCCTACGAGCAGTACTTC
- | TRBJ1-2 | TRBV15 | - | CATSRDGQSLWGYTF | TGTGCCACCAGCAGAGACGGACAGTCCCTATGGGGCTACACCTTC
- | TRBJ2-1 | TRBV6-5 | TRBD2 | CASGFNGGTDEQFF | TGTGCCAGCGGGTTTAACGGGGGGACCGATGAGCAGTTCTTC
- | TRBJ2-1 | TRBV30 | - | CAWSVLRTQFF | TGTGCCTGGAGTGTTCTTAGGACACAGTTCTTC
- | TRBJ2-7 | TRBV29-1 | TRBD1 | CSVGRGDRVLYEQYF | TGCAGCGTCGGCCGTGGGGACAGGGTTCTCTACGAGCAGTACTTC
- | TRBJ1-5 | TRBV6-6 | TRBD1 | CASRVQGASNQPQHF | TGTGCCAGCAGGGTACAGGGGGCTAGCAATCAGCCCCAGCATTTT
- | TRBJ1-1 | TRBV7-9 | - | CASSLSDTEAFF | TGTGCCAGCAGCTTATCGGACACTGAAGCTTTCTTT
- | TRBJ2-3 | TRBV6-5 | TRBD2 | CATRAGVNTDTQYF | TGTGCCACCAGAGCGGGAGTTAACACAGATACGCAGTATTTT
- | TRBJ2-5 | TRBV2 | - | CASSADRVGTETQYF | TGTGCCAGCAGTGCGGATAGGGTAGGAACGGAGACCCAGTACTTC
- | TRBJ2-3 | TRBV30 | TRBD1 | CAWSVLGTVSDTQYF | TGTGCCTGGAGTGTACTAGGGACAGTCTCTGATACGCAGTATTTT
- | TRBJ2-7 | TRBV6-6 | - | CASSPHWGAGYEQYF | TGTGCCAGCAGCCCCCATTGGGGGGCGGGTTACGAGCAGTACTTC
- | TRBJ2-1 | TRBV5-1 | - | CASSGPPLYGEQFF | TGCGCCAGCAGCGGCCCACCCCTCTACGGTGAGCAGTTCTTC
- | TRBJ1-4 | TRBV5-6 | - | CASSSGGLATNEKLFF | TGTGCCAGCAGCTCAGGTGGATTGGCGACTAATGAAAAACTGTTTTTT
- | TRBJ1-1 | TRBV6-5 | TRBD1 | CASSYSGQAMNTEAFF | TGTGCCAGCAGTTACTCGGGACAGGCTATGAACACTGAAGCTTTCTTT
- | TRBJ2-1 | TRBV9 | - | CASSVAPPGAAGNEQFF | TGTGCCAGCAGCGTAGCTCCTCCGGGGGCAGCAGGCAATGAGCAGTTCTTC
few | TRBJ1-1 | TRBV30 | TRBD1 | CAWSVWQGATEAFF | TGTGCCTGGAGTGTATGGCAGGGGGCCACTGAAGCTTTCTTT
- | TRBJ2-7 | TRBV7-2 | TRBD1 | CASEGQGYEQYF | TGTGCCAGCGAGGGACAGGGTTACGAGCAGTACTTC
- | TRBJ1-4 | TRBV7-2 | TRBD1 | CASSQGGQATNEKLFF | TGTGCCAGCAGCCAGGGGGGACAAGCAACTAATGAAAAACTGTTTTTT
- | TRBJ1-2 | TRBV5-6 | TRBD1 | CASSYRTGGSYGYTF | TGTGCCAGCAGCTACCGGACAGGAGGCAGCTATGGCTACACCTTC
- | TRBJ1-1 | TRBV7-9 | - | CASSSRDPRGLNTEAFF | TGTGCCAGCAGCTCGCGGGACCCCCGAGGCCTAAACACTGAAGCTTTCTTT
- | TRBJ1-1 | TRBV5-1 | - | CASSYLRGRDTEAFF | TGCGCCAGCAGTTACCTCCGGGGGCGTGACACTGAAGCTTTCTTT
- | TRBJ2-7 | TRBV7-9 | - | CASNAAGEQYF | TGTGCCAGCAACGCCGCGGGCGAGCAGTACTTC
- | TRBJ1-6 | TRBV6-6 | TRBD1 | CASRRDRYNSPLHF | TGTGCCAGCAGAAGGGACAGATATAATTCACCCCTCCACTTT
- | TRBJ2-7 | TRBV7-8 | - | CASGKRGSYEQYF | TGTGCCAGCGGAAAAAGGGGCTCCTACGAGCAGTACTTC
- | TRBJ2-7 | TRBV30 | TRBD2 | CASAGGVGRASYEQYF | TGTGCCTCGGCGGGGGGGGTGGGCAGGGCCTCCTACGAGCAGTACTTC
- | TRBJ1-6 | TRBV7-2 | - | CASSLTGPPRDSPLHF | TGTGCCAGCAGCTTAACAGGCCCACCCCGGGATTCACCCCTCCACTTT
- | TRBJ2-1 | TRBV9 | TRBD2 | CASSVAPGGPNEQFF | TGTGCCAGCAGCGTAGCGCCGGGAGGGCCTAATGAGCAGTTCTTC
few | TRBJ1-2 | TRBV6-5 | TRBD1 | CAVKRQGDLNYGYTF | TGTGCCGTAAAGAGACAGGGCGATTTGAACTATGGCTACACCTTC
- | TRBJ2-2 | TRBV6-5 | - | CASGAVANTGELFF | TGTGCCAGCGGGGCGGTAGCGAACACCGGGGAGCTGTTTTTT